Following are 8 T cell receptor beta chains from one sample sequenced in a study of T cell repertoires in cytomegalovirus infection. Each CDR3 protein gets one entry after TCRdb re-called the reads with MiXCR. Of about 770,000 distinct CDR3 sequences listed, under 35% are singletons. These receptors' targets are unknown. Sequenced here: cultured CD8+ T cells from PBMCs, sampled from culture after CMV antigen stimulation. Receptors were obtained from a human donor in good health (CMV status not recorded). Some clones in this sample may be carry-over from other donors' samples.

In this sample, this clonotype turned up once. CDR3 bases: TGTGCCAGCAGAACCTTTCTAGGCGACACTGAAGCTTTCTTT. This sequence encodes CASRTFLGDTEAFF. This chain joins TRBV6-2 or TRBV6-3 and TRBJ1-1, with D hard to call. Germline V lookup: CDR1 MNHEY, CDR2 SVGEGT. The CDR3 totals 14 residues. V was cut by 6 bases and J by 3 bases, with 14 bases left in between.

This clonotype was counted only a few times. The chain joins TRBV5-5 to TRBJ2-7; unclear D gene. V was shortened by 0 bases and J by 1 base, with 14 bases between the two germline ends. Germline assignment: CDR1 SGHKS and CDR2 YYEKEE (reference sequence). The CDR3 runs 16 residues. The CDR3 region is CASSLAVFLGSYEQYF. As DNA, the CDR3 is TGTGCCAGCAGCTTGGCCGTGTTTCTAGGGTCCTACGAGCAGTACTTC.

V usage is TRBV27 and J usage is TRBJ2-7; 10 bases line up with TRBD2. The CDR3 sequence is 14 residues long. The junction had 6 bases not matched to a gene; V was cut back by 8 bases and J by 2 bases. The germline V gene has CDR1 MNHEY and CDR2 SMNVEV (reference sequence). CDR3 coding DNA: TGTGCCAGCGCACTAGCGGGACGGACCTACGAGCAGTACTTC. Protein: CASALAGRTYEQYF.

Worth noting for this clonotype: A much larger clone is a single base away; this may be a read error. V is TRBV7-9 and J is TRBJ1-2; unclear D gene. The V end was cut by 1 base, the J end by 6 bases, with 6 bases between. Germline CDR1 reads SEHNR; CDR2 reads FQNEAQ (reference sequence). The CDR3 runs 12 residues. Here the CDR3 DNA reads TGTGCCAGCAGCTTAGGGGAGGATGGCTACACCTTC. Protein: CASSLGEDGYTF.

V gene TRBV7-6 combines with J gene TRBJ1-4; possible D gene TRBD1, 5 bases. The CDR3 runs to 15 residues. Trimming left V 4 bases short and J 5 bases short, with 14 bases between. CDR1 is SGHVS and CDR2 is FNYEAQ in the germline V gene. CDR3 loop: CASSSPGLGNEKLFF. The DNA for the CDR3 is TGTGCCAGCAGCTCCCCAGGGCTCGGAAATGAAAAACTGTTTTTT.

This clonotype has a count of ten or more. The chain uses TRBV27 and TRBJ2-2, with D possibly being TRBD1 (5 bases). The ends were cut back, 2 bases at V and 1 base at J, with 11 bases in the middle. CDR3 length: 16 amino acids. Germline CDR1 reads MNHEY; CDR2 reads SMNVEV (reference sequence). The CDR3 DNA sequence: TGTGCCAGCAGTTTAGTGTATACAGGGAACACCGGGGAGCTGTTTTTT. Its translation is CASSLVYTGNTGELFF.

This chain connects TRBV15 to TRBJ2-2; D is possibly TRBD2 (6 bases). The ends were cut back, 0 bases at V and 9 bases at J, with 14 bases in the middle. The CDR3 length is 15 residues. Germline CDR1 and CDR2: LNHNV and YYDKDF (reference sequence). CDR3 bases: TGTGCCACCAGCAGAGACGTTGCGGGGTACCGGGAGCTGTTTTTT. Its protein product is CATSRDVAGYRELFF.

This chain uses TRBV4-1 with TRBJ2-7; TRBD2 aligns across 9 bases. The CDR3 is 18 residues long. Germline values: CDR1 MGHRA, CDR2 YSYEKL. V lost 0 bases to trimming and J lost 2 bases; unmatched junction nucleotides: 11. CDR3 sequence (DNA): TGCGCCAGCAGCCAAGAGGGCGGGGGGGAGCCGCTAGCCTACGAGCAGTACTTC. This encodes CASSQEGGGEPLAYEQYF.